This T cell receptor (beta chain) emerged from a study of T-cell memory formation after mild COVID-19. Study-level results: Most CD4+ clones that shrank were in CM and EM, while CD8+ ones turned up in EMRA.

Concerning this clonotype itself: The antigen remains unidentified.

The CDR3 runs to 13 residues. Germline V gene data show CDR1 as SNHLY and CDR2 as FYNNEI. V lost 6 bases and J lost 5; bases outside the gene matches: 6. Sample barcodes and UMIs were carried by the TCR alpha and TCR beta cDNA libraries that 5'RACE generated with constant-segment primers. Each CDR3 protein is one row after TCRdb ran MiXCR on the 5' RACE reads. The data contain around 140,000 distinct CDR3 sequences, under 25% of them singletons. The J gene is TRBJ1-2, the V gene TRBV2, with 7 bases matching TRBD1. This TCR came from an adult woman who had mild COVID-19 (a few samples of this study predate the infection). Cell type and time point are not known. The sample comprised PBMCs or a T cell subset sorted from them (not recorded which). In nucleotides, the CDR3 is TGTGCCAGCAGATCGACAGGGAGTTATGGCTACACCTTC. Translating gives CASRSTGSYGYTF.